The 32 T cell receptor beta chains presented below share a single source sample, sequenced in a study of PD-1 blockade in classical Hodgkin lymphoma. Method: immunoSEQ multiplex PCR; TCRdb's copy keeps in-frame clones and lacks some. The data show under 95,000 clones, nearly 95% seen once. Every one of the patients relapsed after autologous stem cell transplantation (brentuximab vedotin exposure was variable). This specimen was peripheral blood mononuclear cells (PBMCs), taken before the second cycle of nivolumab. Receptor source: a human donor with classical Hodgkin lymphoma.

This clone has a single count. This rearrangement joins TRBV2 to TRBJ1-6, with 7 bases fitting TRBD1. This CDR3 is 15 amino acids long. Germline V gives CDR1 SNHLY, CDR2 FYNNEI. Trimming at V came to 1 base and at J to 11 bases, leaving 8 bases not matched to a gene. The CDR3 spells CASSEEGGPAPPLHF. In DNA form, the CDR3 reads TGTGCCAGCAGTGAAGAAGGGGGCCCGGCACCACCCCTCCACTTT.

This clone has a handful of counts. The chain has TRBV7-9 and TRBJ1-1; no clear D. The CDR3 is 11 residues long. Trimming shortened V by 0 bases and J by 8 bases, and 4 bases separated the two germline ends. Looked up from germline, CDR1 is SEHNR and CDR2 is FQNEAQ (reference sequence). The DNA of the CDR3 is TGTGCCAGCAGCTTAGCGCTGGAAGCTTTCTTT. Translating it yields CASSLALEAFF.

This clone was seen once. This rearrangement joins TRBV15 to TRBJ2-7; TRBD2 matches 7 bases. Germline CDR1 LNHNV, CDR2 YYDKDF (reference sequence). There are 15 residues in the CDR3. The V gene end was trimmed by 0 bases and the J gene end by 2 bases; junction bases not matched to a gene: 4. The CDR3 DNA follows: TGTGCCACCAGCAGAGATCGAGGACTAGCCTACGAGCAGTACTTC. Translation: CATSRDRGLAYEQYF.

V and J are TRBV9 and TRBJ2-7; the D gene could be TRBD1 or TRBD2 (5 bases each). Germline V gene data show CDR1 as SGDLS and CDR2 as YYNGEE. The V end was cut by 0 bases, the J end by 2 bases, with 12 bases between. The CDR3 is 15 residues long. Here the CDR3 DNA reads TGTGCCAGCAGCGTAGGAGGGGAAGGCCCCTACGAGCAGTACTTC. Amino acids: CASSVGGEGPYEQYF.

This clone occurred a few times. The chain uses TRBV14 and TRBJ2-2; D possibly matches TRBD1 or TRBD2 (5 bases each). V lost 0 bases to trimming and J lost 2 bases, with 13 bases between them. There are 17 residues in the CDR3. Germline loops: CDR1 SGHDN, CDR2 FVKESK. CDR3 sequence (DNA): TGTGCCAGCAGCCAAGACCGGGGCAGGACCAACACCGGGGAGCTGTTTTTT. Encoded protein: CASSQDRGRTNTGELFF.

The rearrangement links TRBV5-6 to TRBJ1-5; TRBD1 aligns across 8 bases. Per germline, CDR1 SGHDT and CDR2 YYEEEE. V dropped 4 bases and J dropped 6; count of bases not matched to a gene: 9. This CDR3 has 15 amino acids. The CDR3 nucleotides read TGTGCCAGCAGCATAGACAGGGGTCTAGGTCAGCCCCAGCATTTT. Translated, it gives CASSIDRGLGQPQHF.

This chain links TRBV9 with TRBJ2-7; D is uncertain. The germline V gene encodes CDR1 SGDLS and CDR2 YYNGEE. V gave up 0 bases and J gave up 0 bases, with 13 bases separating them. CDR3 length: 16 amino acids. Here the CDR3 DNA reads TGTGCCAGCAGCGTAGATGGGCGGAGTCGCTCCTACGAGCAGTACTTC. Translating gives CASSVDGRSRSYEQYF.

The chain is built from TRBV29-1 and TRBJ1-2, with a tentative D call TRBD1 (5 bases). The germline V gene encodes CDR1 SQVTM and CDR2 ANQGSEA. Trimming left V 7 bases short and J 6 bases short, with 15 bases between. The CDR3 has 12 amino acids. CDR3 loop: CSGGGRTDGYTF. The CDR3 DNA sequence: TGCAGCGGGGGGGGACGGACCGATGGCTACACCTTC.

The chain links TRBV27 to TRBJ1-2; 7 bases match TRBD1. The CDR3 totals 15 residues. The ends lost 7 bases at V and 6 bases at J; junction bases unmatched: 14. Germline V gives CDR1 MNHEY, CDR2 SMNVEV (reference sequence). The CDR3 nucleotides read TGTGCCAGCACCTCCCGACAGGGAGTGAGGGATGGCTACACCTTC. Protein: CASTSRQGVRDGYTF.

The chain carries TRBV28 and TRBJ2-7; possibly TRBD1 for D (5 bases). V was shortened by 3 bases and J by 3 bases, with 9 bases between the two germline ends. The CDR3 contains 13 residues. The germline gives CDR1 MDHEN, CDR2 SYDVKM. The CDR3 region has the DNA TGTGCCAGCAGTTTCTTGGACAACTACGAGCAGTACTTC. Translated, it gives CASSFLDNYEQYF.

J is TRBJ2-7 and V is TRBV7-9; possibly TRBD2 for D (6 bases). V was clipped by 2 bases and J by 5 bases, with 19 bases between them. The CDR3 has 16 residues. CDR1 is SEHNR and CDR2 is FQNEAQ in the germline V gene (reference sequence). The CDR3 DNA reads TGTGCCAGCAGCTTATGGGGTGGCGGGAAGGGGAACGAGCAGTACTTC. It is translated as CASSLWGGGKGNEQYF.

This chain uses TRBV27 with TRBJ1-1; TRBD1 is a possible D gene (5 bases). V was clipped by 4 bases and J by 1 base, with 7 bases between them. This CDR3 region has 13 residues. Germline CDR1 and CDR2: MNHEY and SMNVEV (reference sequence). The CDR3 DNA reads as TGTGCCAGCAGTTGGGGACCGAACACTGAAGCTTTCTTT. Translation gives CASSWGPNTEAFF.

The J gene is TRBJ1-4, the V gene TRBV2; 7 bases line up with TRBD1. This CDR3 has 14 residues. CDR1 SNHLY and CDR2 FYNNEI come from the germline V gene. After removal of 6 bases from V and 3 bases from J, the junction contained 4 bases not matched to a gene. The CDR3 spells CASRRDRPNEKLFF. CDR3 sequence (DNA): TGTGCCAGCAGACGGGACAGACCTAATGAAAAACTGTTTTTT.

The sample holds a few counts of this clone. The chain joins TRBV19 to TRBJ2-7; weak D call: TRBD1 (6 bases). Deletions cut 3 bases from V and 3 bases from J, with 18 bases between. The CDR3 contains 16 residues. Per germline, CDR1 LNHDA and CDR2 SQIVND (reference sequence). CDR3 in amino acids: CASSIIVAGVLYEQYF. The CDR3 DNA reads as TGTGCCAGTAGTATCATTGTGGCAGGGGTGCTCTACGAGCAGTACTTC.

The chain uses TRBV5-1 and TRBJ2-1; 12 bases line up with TRBD2. Trimming at V came to 0 bases and at J to 5 bases, leaving 6 bases not matched to a gene. CDR3 length: 17 residues. Germline V CDR1 and CDR2: SGHRS, YFSETQ. The CDR3 DNA reads TGCGCCAGCAGCTTGGCCGGACTAGCGGGAAAGGACAATGAGCAGTTCTTC. Residues: CASSLAGLAGKDNEQFF.

The rearrangement joins TRBV7-9 to TRBJ1-6; D is uncertain. V lost 3 bases to trimming and J lost 9 bases, with 18 bases between them. Germline CDR1 is SEHNR and CDR2 is FQNEAQ (reference sequence). This CDR3 is built from 16 residues. In DNA, the CDR3 is TGTGCCAGCAGCTTCGGGTCACTGGGGAGGAGTTCACCCCTCCACTTT. It yields the protein CASSFGSLGRSSPLHF.

As DNA, the CDR3 is TGTGCCAGCAGTGCCCAAGGGAACACTGAAGCTTTCTTT. Translated, it gives CASSAQGNTEAFF. The genes are TRBV2 and TRBJ1-1; D unresolved. V lost 4 bases, J lost 1 base, and 7 bases lay in between. The CDR3 has 13 residues. In germline, CDR1 is SNHLY, CDR2 FYNNEI.

The genes are TRBV29-1 and TRBJ1-2, with TRBD1 identical over 9 bases. Looked up from germline, CDR1 is SQVTM and CDR2 is ANQGSEA. This CDR3 region has 12 residues. V lost 4 bases, J lost 8 bases, and 5 bases stayed unmatched. Here the CDR3 reads CSVADRGLGYTF. CDR3 DNA sequence: TGCAGCGTTGCGGACAGGGGCCTGGGCTACACCTTC. Drawing the rest from reference TRBV29-1 and TRBJ1-2, the complete variable domain is SAVISQKPSRDICQRGTSLTIQCQVDSQVTMMFWYRQQPGQSLTLIATANQGSEATYESGFVIDKFPISRPNLTFSTLTVSNMSPEDSSIYLCSVADRGLGYTFGSGTRLTVV.

The rearrangement joins TRBV27 to TRBJ2-1, with D perhaps being TRBD1 or TRBD2 (5 bases each). There are 12 residues in the CDR3. With 9 bases removed from V and 7 bases from J, the gap between germline ends came to 13 bases. Germline values: CDR1 MNHEY, CDR2 SMNVEV (reference sequence). Here the CDR3 reads CASGGMRNEQFF. The CDR3 nucleotides read TGTGCCAGTGGGGGAATGCGGAATGAGCAGTTCTTC.

J is TRBJ1-2 and V is TRBV5-6; a weak D match, TRBD1 (5 bases). Germline CDR1 SGHDT, CDR2 YYEEEE. Trimming cost V 1 base and J 1 base, with 8 bases left between them. This CDR3 spans 14 amino acids. CDR3 DNA sequence: TGTGCCAGCAGCTTGTGGGACCGTAACTATGGCTACACCTTC. Amino acid sequence: CASSLWDRNYGYTF.

The table lists this clone with a count of one. V is TRBV10-3 and J is TRBJ2-3; no definite D call. Germline assignment: CDR1 ENHRY and CDR2 SYGVKD. The V end was cut by 2 bases, the J end by 10 bases, with 1 base between. The CDR3 sequence is 9 residues long. The CDR3 DNA follows: TGTGCCATCAGTGAGCCGCAGTATTTT. The encoded protein is CAISEPQYF.

In its sample, this clone was seen once. This sequence joins TRBV7-9 and TRBJ1-2; D call uncertain. CDR1 and CDR2 from the germline V gene are SEHNR and FQNEAQ (reference sequence). This CDR3 contains 11 residues. With 2 bases removed from V and 9 bases from J, the gap between germline ends came to 7 bases. CDR3 residues: CASSLPGRYTF. CDR3 sequence (DNA): TGTGCCAGCAGCTTACCGGGTCGCTACACCTTC.

The chain combines TRBV5-8 with TRBJ2-7; tentatively, D is TRBD1 (5 bases). V shed 4 bases and J shed 2 bases, with 19 bases lying between them. The CDR3 consists of 16 residues. The germline gives CDR1 SGHTS, CDR2 YDEGEE. The CDR3 loop reads CASSGLGQAPAYEQYF. The CDR3 DNA reads as TGTGCCAGCAGCGGCCTGGGGCAGGCCCCAGCCTACGAGCAGTACTTC.

The genes are TRBV6-6 and TRBJ2-1, with TRBD1 as a possible D gene (6 bases). In germline, CDR1 is MNHNY, CDR2 SVGAGI (reference sequence). The CDR3 is 16 residues long. V was shortened by 4 bases and J by 0 bases, with 13 bases between the two germline ends. CDR3 bases: TGTGCCAGCAGTTTGGGACACTCGAGCTCCTACAATGAGCAGTTCTTC. It codes for CASSLGHSSSYNEQFF.

The V gene is TRBV6-4, the J gene TRBJ2-3, with TRBD2 matching 12 bases. Looked up from germline, CDR1 is MRHNA and CDR2 is SNTAGT. Unmatched junction bases numbered 7, after V lost 3 bases and J lost 0 bases. This CDR3 is built from 18 residues. The CDR3 is CASSERLAGGTSTDTQYF. In DNA, the CDR3 is TGTGCCAGCAGTGAACGTCTAGCGGGAGGGACTAGCACAGATACGCAGTATTTT.

The V call is TRBV27, the J call TRBJ2-7; D is possibly TRBD2 (6 bases). Trimming took off 2 bases at V and 1 base at J, with 9 bases between the two ends. The V gene's germline CDR1 is MNHEY and CDR2 SMNVEV (reference sequence). The length of the CDR3 is 14 residues. The CDR3 sequence is CASSLGTGSYEQYF. DNA for the CDR3: TGTGCCAGCAGTTTAGGGACTGGGTCCTACGAGCAGTACTTC.

The chain uses TRBV30 and TRBJ2-7; TRBD1 might be the D (5 bases). The CDR3 is made up of 13 amino acids. V was pared by 4 bases and J by 1 base, with 11 bases between. The germline CDR1 and CDR2 sequences are GTSNPN and SVGIG (reference sequence). In DNA form, the CDR3 reads TGTGCCTGGACCCCCAGGGTGTCCTACGAGCAGTACTTC. This codes for CAWTPRVSYEQYF.

The chain couples TRBV4-2 to TRBJ2-7, with D maybe TRBD1 (6 bases). Germline assignment: CDR1 LGHNA and CDR2 YNFKEQ. The CDR3 runs 14 residues. V gave up 4 bases and J gave up 5 bases, with 15 bases separating them. This CDR3 reads CASSLGQGIDEQYF. The CDR3 coding sequence is TGTGCCAGCAGCCTAGGTCAGGGGATCGACGAGCAGTACTTC.

This rearrangement joins TRBV30 to TRBJ2-1, with 11 bases lining up with TRBD2. The CDR3 runs 16 residues. The V gene end was trimmed by 5 bases and the J gene end by 7 bases; junction bases not matched to a gene: 13. Germline CDR1 and CDR2: GTSNPN and SVGIG (reference sequence). The CDR3 DNA sequence: TGTGCCTGGGTACAAACCCCGGGACTAGCGGTAAATGAGCAGTTCTTC. It specifies CAWVQTPGLAVNEQFF.

The rearrangement joins TRBV6-1 to TRBJ2-5; D might be TRBD1 or TRBD2, each matching 6 bases. The CDR3 is 10 residues long. V lost 11 bases and J 5 bases, leaving 9 bases between the germline ends. Germline V gives CDR1 MNHNS, CDR2 SASEGT. CDR3 DNA: TGTGCCGGAGGGGGGGAGACCCAGTACTTC. Its translation: CAGGGETQYF.

This chain joins TRBV4-1 and TRBJ2-3; D might be TRBD1 or TRBD2, each matching 5 bases. Germline V CDR1 and CDR2: MGHRA, YSYEKL. Trimming cost V 1 base and J 0 bases, with 17 bases left between them. This CDR3 spans 18 amino acids. CDR3 residues: CASSQGLRGLSSTDTQYF. The CDR3 DNA reads TGCGCCAGCAGCCAAGGCCTCCGGGGCCTGTCTAGCACAGATACGCAGTATTTT.

The rearrangement links TRBV7-8 to TRBJ2-1; 9 bases line up with TRBD2. V was pared by 2 bases and J by 1 base, with 9 bases of the junction left unmatched. The CDR3 runs to 18 residues. Germline V gene lookup returns CDR1 SGHVS and CDR2 FQNEAQ. The CDR3 loop reads CASSLRVRREGSYNEQFF. The CDR3 DNA reads as TGTGCCAGCAGCTTAAGGGTTCGGCGGGAGGGATCCTACAATGAGCAGTTCTTC.